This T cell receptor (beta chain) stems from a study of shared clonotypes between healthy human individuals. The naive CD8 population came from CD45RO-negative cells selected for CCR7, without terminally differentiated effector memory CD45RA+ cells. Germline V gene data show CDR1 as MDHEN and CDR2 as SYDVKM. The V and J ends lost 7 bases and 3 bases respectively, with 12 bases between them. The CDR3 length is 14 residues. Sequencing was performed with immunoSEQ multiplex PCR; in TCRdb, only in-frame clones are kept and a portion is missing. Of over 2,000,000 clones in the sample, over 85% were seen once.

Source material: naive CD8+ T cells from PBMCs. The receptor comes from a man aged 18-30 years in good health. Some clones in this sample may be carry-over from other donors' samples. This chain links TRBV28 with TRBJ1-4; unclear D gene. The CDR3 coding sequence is TGTGCCAGCAAATCCCCCTGGGCTAATGAAAAACTGTTTTTT. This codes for CASKSPWANEKLFF.